Reported below is one T cell receptor (beta chain). What it binds is not known. These data come from a study of CD4 T cells in relation to SARS-CoV-2 and coronaviruses. Study overall: Shared crossreactive spike epitopes were mapped to their HLA restriction.

Unexposed donor CD4+ T cells date from about 2011-2019, before the COVID-19 pandemic. Germline values: CDR1 LNHNV, CDR2 YYDKDF (reference sequence). The CDR3 is made up of 16 amino acids. The germline V and J ends were trimmed by 1 base and 4 bases, with 14 bases remaining between them. Study outcomes and limitations: Crossreactivity was assessed only for spike protein, not other viral proteins. Each donor contributed either pre-pandemic or post-infection samples, not both. In approximately 70% of donors, memory CD4+ clonotypes crossrecognized SARS-CoV-2 and at least one common cold coronavirus spike.

Clones were sequenced by immunoSEQ multiplex PCR, and TCRdb holds only the in-frame ones, with some missing. This table has some 64,000 clones, about 95% appearing once. This TCR came from a human donor in good health. The chain employs TRBV15 and TRBJ1-3; D gene unclear. Material: naive CD4+ T cells from PBMCs. Subset given: naive CD4+ T cells isolated by negative enrichment. CDR3 bases: TGTGCCACCAGCAGAGGGGATTTCCCCCTGGGAAACACCATATATTTT. Translation: CATSRGDFPLGNTIYF.